The T cell receptor (beta chain) under discussion was sequenced for a study of relationships among human T cell subsets. The T cell receptor alpha and beta CDR3 regions were amplified from mRNA by semiquantitative ARM-PCR. ARM-PCR used tagged nested gene-specific primers, then communal superprimers for exponential amplification. One entry per CDR3 protein, called by TCRdb with MiXCR from the multiplex PCR reads. This sample yields roughly 15,000 distinct CDR3 sequences, of which around 60% are seen a single time; roughly 2% belongs to the top ten. Details on this clonotype: What it binds is unknown.

Study outcomes and limitations: The seven subsets showed no significant differences in gene usage or CDR3 length.

CD4+ cells were positively selected first, then anti-CD25 beads isolated CD4+CD25+ regulatory T cells. Looked up from germline, CDR1 is SGHRS and CDR2 is YFSETQ. The V end lost 4 bases, the J end lost 4 bases, and 13 bases lay between the germline ends. CDR3 length equals 14 residues. The chain combines TRBV5-1 with TRBJ2-3; D is unresolved. This clonotype was obtained from a man aged 40-49 years in good health. Sequencing used Tregs sorted from blood. The CDR3 reads CASSPRSPADTQYF. The CDR3 DNA is TGCGCCAGCAGCCCCCGGAGTCCCGCAGATACGCAGTATTTT.